The 30 T cell receptor beta chains presented below share a single source sample, sequenced in a study of identical twins. TCRdb re-called the 5' RACE reads with MiXCR, one entry per CDR3 protein. The sample contains some 240,000 distinct CDR3 sequences, about 8% of which appear only once. The same sample was also studied in work on yellow fever vaccine responses in identical twins.

Sequenced material: CD8+ T cells sorted from blood. All receptors derive from a woman aged 18 to 35 in good health.

This clonotype was detected many times. V and J are TRBV29-1 and TRBJ2-7, with D perhaps TRBD2 (7 bases). Trimming removed 4 bases at V and 3 bases at J, with 19 bases between. Germline values: CDR1 SQVTM, CDR2 ANQGSEA. The CDR3 sequence is 15 residues long. DNA for the CDR3: TGCAGCGTTGGGGGGGGAAACAGGGATTACTACGAGCAGTACTTC. Amino acid sequence: CSVGGGNRDYYEQYF.

The chain has TRBV6-1 and TRBJ2-3; D gene ambiguous. The V end was cut by 6 bases, the J end by 5 bases, with 15 bases between. Germline V CDR1 and CDR2: MNHNS, SASEGT. The CDR3 is 14 amino acids. The CDR3 DNA is TGTGCCAGCAGCCCTCCGGCCAGAGGAGATACGCAGTATTTT. This gives the protein CASSPPARGDTQYF.

A few counts support this clonotype. This rearrangement joins TRBV12-3 or TRBV12-4 to TRBJ2-5; D is unresolved. This CDR3 has 13 amino acids. V gave up 8 bases and J gave up 1 base, with 11 bases separating them. This chain's CDR3 is CASLDASQETQYF. The CDR3 nucleotides read TGTGCCAGCTTGGACGCTTCCCAAGAGACCCAGTACTTC.

This clonotype was found many times. The chain carries TRBV29-1 and TRBJ2-1; 8 bases line up with TRBD1. Trimming at V came to 2 bases and at J to 4 bases, leaving 4 bases not matched to a gene. Germline-derived CDR1 and CDR2 are SQVTM and ANQGSEA. The CDR3 runs to 14 residues. The CDR3 reads CSVENRGSYNEQFF. As DNA, the CDR3 is TGCAGCGTTGAAAACAGGGGGAGTTACAATGAGCAGTTCTTC.

J is TRBJ2-2 and V is TRBV4-1; D is ambiguous. The CDR3 totals 16 residues. The V end was cut by 0 bases, the J end by 7 bases, with 15 bases between. CDR1 and CDR2 (germline): MGHRA, YSYEKL. CDR3 bases: TGCGCCAGCAGCCAAGATTTAAACCCCAGCCACGGGGAGCTGTTTTTT. It translates to CASSQDLNPSHGELFF.

This clonotype was counted a few times. The gene calls are TRBV9 and TRBJ1-1; 8 bases map to TRBD1. V trimming: 5 bases; J trimming: 1 base; junction bases outside the gene matches: 10. Germline-derived CDR1 and CDR2 are SGDLS and YYNGEE. This CDR3 contains 16 residues. CDR3 region: CASSPGWDRRNTEAFF. In nucleotides, the CDR3 is TGTGCCAGCAGTCCGGGTTGGGACAGGCGGAACACTGAAGCTTTCTTT.

The chain recombines TRBV3-1 with TRBJ2-5; D gene unclear. The CDR3 totals 15 residues. Trimming cost V 4 bases and J 2 bases, with 14 bases left between them. The germline V gene encodes CDR1 LGHDT and CDR2 YNNKEL (reference sequence). CDR3 bases: TGTGCCAGCAGCCCCTTGACCGACCTTCAAGAGACCCAGTACTTC. The encoded protein is CASSPLTDLQETQYF.

This clonotype was counted at least ten times. The chain uses TRBV7-9 and TRBJ2-7, with 8 bases fitting TRBD1. This CDR3 is 17 amino acids long. Germline CDR1 is SEHNR and CDR2 is FQNEAQ (reference sequence). V was clipped by 4 bases and J by 3 bases; unmatched bases: 14. The CDR3 DNA reads TGTGCCAGCAGCTCGCCTCGGACAGGGCTCCCCGGCTACGAGCAGTACTTC. The encoded protein is CASSSPRTGLPGYEQYF. Full variable domain (outside the CDR3, taken from reference TRBV7-9 and TRBJ2-7): DTGVSQNPRHKITKRGQNVTFRCDPISEHNRLYWYRQTLGQGPEFLTYFQNEAQLEKSRLLSDRFSAERPKGSFSTLEIQRTEQGDSAMYLCASSSPRTGLPGYEQYFGPGTRLTVT.

This clonotype was observed many times. This chain uses TRBV29-1 with TRBJ2-3; 11 bases are shared with TRBD2. V shed 7 bases and J 0 bases; nucleotides not matched to a gene: 6. There are 15 residues in the CDR3. In germline, CDR1 is SQVTM, CDR2 ANQGSEA. The CDR3 here is CSGAASGGSTDTQYF. The CDR3, as DNA: TGCAGCGGTGCGGCTAGCGGGGGGAGCACAGATACGCAGTATTTT.

DNA for the CDR3: TGTGCCAGTCTTTCGGGACAGCTGAACTATGGCTACACCTTC. Its translation: CASLSGQLNYGYTF. The rearrangement uses TRBV6-1 and TRBJ1-2; 7 bases map to TRBD1. CDR1 MNHNS and CDR2 SASEGT come from the germline V gene. CDR3 length: 14 residues. The V segment lost 9 bases and the J segment 2 bases; nucleotides outside the gene matches: 9.

In its sample, this clonotype was seen many times. This sequence joins TRBV29-1 and TRBJ2-7; 9 bases line up with TRBD2. The length of the CDR3 is 13 residues. The germline CDR1 and CDR2 sequences are SQVTM and ANQGSEA. V lost 7 bases, J lost 2 bases, and 6 bases stayed unmatched. CDR3 sequence: CSARTSDTYEQYF. CDR3 in DNA: TGCAGCGCTAGGACTAGCGACACCTACGAGCAGTACTTC.

As concerns this clonotype: A much larger clone differs by one base, so this may be a read error. V usage is TRBV27 and J usage is TRBJ1-1; perhaps TRBD1 as D (5 bases). Germline V gene lookup returns CDR1 MNHEY and CDR2 SMNVEV (reference sequence). The length of the CDR3 is 13 residues. The V end lost 5 bases, the J end lost 4 bases, and 11 bases lay between the germline ends. CDR3 loop: CASSMRGSTEAFF. The CDR3 region has the DNA TGTGCCAGCAGTATGCGGGGGAGCACTGAAGCTTTCTTT.

This clonotype was detected only a few times. The chain joins TRBV4-3 to TRBJ2-1, with TRBD2 identical over 12 bases. The CDR3 is 18 amino acids. CDR1 and CDR2 (germline): LGHNA, YSLEER. The V segment lost 3 bases and the J segment 7 bases; nucleotides outside the gene matches: 13. This CDR3 reads CASSQAPLAGGPPNEQFF. CDR3 nucleotide sequence: TGCGCCAGCAGCCAGGCCCCTCTAGCGGGAGGGCCTCCGAATGAGCAGTTCTTC.

This clonotype was counted a few times. The chain recombines TRBV29-1 with TRBJ2-7; D perhaps matches TRBD1 (5 bases). The length of the CDR3 is 13 residues. V lost 4 bases and J lost 3, with 13 bases in between. Germline V gene sequence: CDR1 SQVTM, CDR2 ANQGSEA. CDR3 residues: CSVGAVTGYEQYF. CDR3 nucleotides: TGCAGCGTTGGGGCAGTAACAGGCTACGAGCAGTACTTC.

V usage is TRBV3-1 and J usage is TRBJ2-1, with TRBD2 matching over 9 bases. With 10 bases clipped from V and 6 bases from J, the junction kept 19 bases outside the gene matches. This CDR3 region has 17 residues. Germline-derived CDR1 and CDR2 are LGHDT and YNNKEL (reference sequence). CDR3 nucleotides: TGTGCCACCTGCCCCAAGGTCCTAGCGGGACTTTTCAATGAGCAGTTCTTC. As protein: CATCPKVLAGLFNEQFF.

This clonotype was observed a few times. The V and J genes are TRBV7-9 and TRBJ2-5, with 9 nucleotides matching TRBD1. J gave up 2 bases and V 8 bases, and 0 bases lay outside the gene matches. The CDR3 extends over 12 amino acids. CDR1 is SEHNR and CDR2 is FQNEAQ in the germline V gene (reference sequence). The CDR3 DNA is TGTGCCAGCGGGACAGGGCAAGAGACCCAGTACTTC. Translation: CASGTGQETQYF.

The chain couples TRBV5-1 to TRBJ2-7, with D maybe TRBD1 (5 bases). The V and J ends lost 4 bases and 0 bases respectively, with 11 bases between them. Germline-derived CDR1 and CDR2 are SGHRS and YFSETQ. This CDR3 comprises 14 residues. CDR3: CASSIQDSSYEQYF. The CDR3, as DNA: TGCGCCAGCAGCATACAGGATTCCTCCTACGAGCAGTACTTC.

In this sample, this clonotype turned up many times. The chain carries TRBV12-3 or TRBV12-4 and TRBJ2-5; 8 bases agree with TRBD2. V lost 3 bases and J lost 4; bases outside the gene matches: 4. The CDR3 has 14 residues. CDR3 DNA: TGTGCCAGCAGTTTGTCCGGGAGGGGAGAGACCCAGTACTTC. Its translation is CASSLSGRGETQYF.

This clonotype was seen repeatedly, ten times or more. This chain uses TRBV6-4 with TRBJ1-5; no firm D call. Germline V gene data show CDR1 as MRHNA and CDR2 as SNTAGT. Trimming cost V 0 bases and J 3 bases, with 3 bases left between them. The CDR3 totals 13 residues. CDR3 region: CASSDSPNQPQHF. Here the CDR3 DNA reads TGTGCCAGCAGTGACTCGCCCAATCAGCCCCAGCATTTT.

This clonotype was counted a few times. The chain links TRBV5-6 to TRBJ2-7, with no clear D. V lost 0 bases, J lost 4 bases, and 11 bases lay in between. Germline-derived CDR1 and CDR2 are SGHDT and YYEEEE. The CDR3 has 14 amino acids. In nucleotides, the CDR3 is TGTGCCAGCAGCTTGGTTCGGAGTTTTTACGAGCAGTACTTC. Its protein is CASSLVRSFYEQYF.

This clonotype has only a few counts. The V and J genes are TRBV10-3 and TRBJ1-1; 9 nucleotides agree with TRBD1. The germline gives CDR1 ENHRY, CDR2 SYGVKD. The CDR3 length is 18 residues. V dropped 0 bases and J dropped 0; count of bases not matched to a gene: 8. The CDR3 DNA reads TGTGCCATCAGTGAGTCGTTAGGACAGGGGTCCATGAACACTGAAGCTTTCTTT. Its protein product is CAISESLGQGSMNTEAFF.

The chain carries TRBV9 and TRBJ2-5; 14 bases agree with TRBD2. The CDR3 contains 16 residues. Germline V CDR1 and CDR2: SGDLS, YYNGEE. Trimming cost V 3 bases and J 7 bases; bases outside gene matches: 8. In nucleotides, the CDR3 is TGTGCCAGCAGCGAAGGGACTAGCGGGAGTTTTGGGACCCAGTACTTC. Amino acid sequence: CASSEGTSGSFGTQYF.

This clonotype has more than one count but fewer than ten. The CDR3 spells CAISEPQGSSYEQYF. The CDR3 DNA is TGTGCCATCAGTGAGCCTCAAGGGTCCTCCTACGAGCAGTACTTC. The V and J genes are TRBV10-3 and TRBJ2-7; no reliable D call. This CDR3 has 15 residues. CDR1 is ENHRY and CDR2 is SYGVKD in the germline V gene. V was shortened by 2 bases and J by 0 bases, with 11 bases between the two germline ends.

This clonotype has a handful of counts. In DNA, the CDR3 is TGCAGTGCTAGATTTTCGGGTCTCGCTGAAGCTTTCTTT. Translated: CSARFSGLAEAFF. V usage is TRBV20-1 and J usage is TRBJ1-1; D gene ambiguous. The V gene lost 2 bases and the J gene lost 6 bases, with 13 bases spanning the gap. Germline V gene lookup returns CDR1 DFQATT and CDR2 SNEGSKA (reference sequence). The CDR3 length is 13 residues.

In its sample, this clonotype was seen many times. The J gene is TRBJ2-7, the V gene TRBV7-9; 8 bases are shared with TRBD1. The CDR3 has 13 amino acids. The J segment lost 5 bases and the V segment lost 7 bases, leaving 7 bases of the junction unmatched. The germline CDR1 and CDR2 sequences are SEHNR and FQNEAQ (reference sequence). CDR3 region: CASTFGDRNEQYF. CDR3 sequence (DNA): TGTGCCAGCACCTTCGGGGACAGGAACGAGCAGTACTTC.

The rearrangement joins TRBV6-1 to TRBJ2-7, with 7 bases fitting TRBD1. The CDR3 covers 13 residues. Trimming at V came to 10 bases and at J to 3 bases, leaving 9 bases not matched to a gene. Germline-derived CDR1 and CDR2 are MNHNS and SASEGT. CDR3 DNA sequence: TGTGCCACCTTGGGACAGAGAAACTACGAGCAGTACTTC. It encodes CATLGQRNYEQYF.

The chain joins TRBV2 to TRBJ2-1, with TRBD2 identical over 8 bases. V shed 6 bases, J shed 8 bases, and the junction held 12 bases outside the gene matches. The CDR3 contains 15 residues. CDR1 SNHLY and CDR2 FYNNEI come from the germline V gene. The CDR3 DNA reads as TGTGCCAGCAGGGACGCAGCGGGGGATACCGATGAGCAGTTCTTC. It encodes CASRDAAGDTDEQFF.

This clonotype was recorded at least ten times. This chain connects TRBV10-3 to TRBJ2-7; the match to TRBD2 covers 9 bases. Germline trimming cut 5 bases from V and 0 bases from J; bases unmatched to any gene: 5. The germline gives CDR1 ENHRY, CDR2 SYGVKD. CDR3 length: 15 residues. The CDR3 DNA is TGTGCCATCAGTATGAGCGGGGGGAGCTCCTACGAGCAGTACTTC. It specifies CAISMSGGSSYEQYF.

This clonotype was observed a few times. In nucleotides, the CDR3 is TGTGCCAGCAGCTCTACCGGGACAGGGGGCGCGTTAGTCTACGAGCAGTACTTC. Translating gives CASSSTGTGGALVYEQYF. The chain couples TRBV11-1 to TRBJ2-7, with 12 positions matching TRBD1. CDR3 size: 18 residues. Trimming took 4 bases from V and 3 from J; bases not matched to a gene: 13. Per the germline V gene, CDR1 is SGHAT and CDR2 is FQDESV (reference sequence).

This clonotype was seen ten or more times. This chain uses TRBV20-1 with TRBJ2-3; 8 bases align to TRBD2. From germline, CDR1 is DFQATT and CDR2 SNEGSKA (reference sequence). The CDR3 is made up of 14 amino acids. The J segment lost 3 bases and the V segment lost 5 bases, leaving 7 bases of the junction unmatched. Here the CDR3 DNA reads TGCAGTGCTCGTAGCGGGGAAGGAACAGATACGCAGTATTTT. Its protein product is CSARSGEGTDTQYF.